The 25 T cell receptor beta chains listed next were all sequenced from one sample in a study of blood T cells in healthy people across ages (dated by TCRdb to between 2015 and 2016). The library was generated by 5' RACE. Reads for this sample came from an Illumina HiSeq 2500. A second PCR of 7 to 11 cycles was performed with a sample-barcoded 5' primer and a J-beta primer mix. TCRdb passed the public sequencing reads through fastp at Q25 and MiXCR, retaining productive beta sequences. Each entry is one CDR3 protein sequence, shown with its most common DNA and genes. The sample records about 1,500,000 distinct CDR3 sequences, about 28% of which are singletons. The ten top clones hold roughly 8% of the sample. The specimen was blood. Receptor source: a woman aged 25 to 39 in good health.

DNA of the CDR3: TGCAGCGTCCTTAGCGGGGACTCCTACAATGAGCAGTTCTTC. It specifies CSVLSGDSYNEQFF. The chain uses TRBV29-1 and TRBJ2-1; TRBD2 matches 8 bases. Germline CDR1 SQVTM, CDR2 ANQGSEA. This CDR3 comprises 14 residues. The V gene end was trimmed by 6 bases and the J gene end by 0 bases; junction bases not matched to a gene: 4.

With regard to this clonotype: This may be a read error: a much more frequent sequence differs by one nucleotide. This chain links TRBV10-1 with TRBJ2-1, with D hard to call. The CDR3 is 16 residues long. Germline V gives CDR1 WNHNN, CDR2 SYGVQD (reference sequence). CDR3 amino acids: CAGSESQASSYNEQFF. Written as DNA, the CDR3 is TGCGCCGGCAGTGAGTCCCAGGCAAGCTCCTACAATGAGCAGTTCTTC.

The chain uses TRBV29-1 and TRBJ2-3, with 7 bases identical to TRBD2. Germline CDR1 and CDR2: SQVTM and ANQGSEA. V lost 4 bases, J lost 11 bases, and 6 bases stayed unmatched. The length of the CDR3 is 11 residues. The CDR3 region is CSVAGGRGQYF. The CDR3 DNA reads as TGCAGCGTTGCAGGAGGGAGGGGGCAGTATTTT.

This clonotype was seen only once. The chain couples TRBV5-1 to TRBJ2-1; perhaps TRBD2 as D (6 bases). CDR1 and CDR2 from the germline V gene are SGHRS and YFSETQ. V was pared by 1 base and J by 3 bases, with 11 bases between. The CDR3 spans 15 residues. The CDR3 loop reads CASSLLAAFYNEQFF. For the CDR3, the DNA is TGCGCCAGCAGCTTGTTAGCGGCCTTCTACAATGAGCAGTTCTTC.

J is TRBJ1-2 and V is TRBV4-1; TRBD1 agrees at 7 bases. The CDR3 is 18 amino acids. Germline trimming cut 4 bases from V and 4 bases from J; bases unmatched to any gene: 18. From germline, CDR1 is MGHRA and CDR2 YSYEKL. The CDR3 spells CASSRGQTRASSSYGYTF. Written as DNA, the CDR3 is TGCGCCAGCAGCCGGGGACAGACACGTGCCAGTAGCAGCTATGGCTACACCTTC.

In this sample, this clonotype turned up a few times. This chain uses TRBV2 with TRBJ1-1; D is unresolved. CDR1 and CDR2 from the germline V gene are SNHLY and FYNNEI. CDR3 size: 13 residues. V lost 7 bases and J lost 1, with 10 bases in between. CDR3 in DNA: TGTGCCAGCACTCAGGCGGAGAACACTGAAGCTTTCTTT. Its translation is CASTQAENTEAFF.

The chain joins TRBV15 to TRBJ1-1; D possibly corresponds to TRBD1 (5 bases). V was pared by 3 bases and J by 11 bases, with 13 bases between. CDR1 and CDR2 (germline): LNHNV, YYDKDF (reference sequence). The length of the CDR3 is 12 residues. CDR3 nucleotides: TGTGCCACCAGCAGTCCGGGACGTCTGGCTTTCTTT. The encoded protein is CATSSPGRLAFF.

Many counts were recorded for this clonotype. This chain joins TRBV2 and TRBJ2-1; D is unclear. The germline gives CDR1 SNHLY, CDR2 FYNNEI. This CDR3 is 14 amino acids long. V was trimmed by 5 bases and J by 0 bases, leaving 8 bases between them. CDR3 sequence: CASSRSSSYNEQFF. The CDR3 DNA sequence: TGTGCCAGCAGTAGGTCGAGCTCCTACAATGAGCAGTTCTTC.

This clonotype was observed a few times. The V and J genes are TRBV6-1 and TRBJ1-2; D not resolved. Germline CDR1 MNHNS, CDR2 SASEGT. This CDR3 comprises 11 residues. Deletions cut 10 bases from V and 2 bases from J, with 8 bases between. CDR3 in DNA: TGTGCCAAACAAGACAACTATGGCTACACCTTC. It translates to CAKQDNYGYTF.

This clonotype was seen many times. J is TRBJ2-5 and V is TRBV12-3 or TRBV12-4; the D is unclear. Trimming removed 6 bases at V and 5 bases at J, with 10 bases between. The CDR3 loop spans 12 amino acids. CDR3 DNA sequence: TGTGCCAGCAGGGCCCCCGGGGAGACCCAGTACTTC. It translates to CASRAPGETQYF.

In this sample, this clonotype turned up a few times. The chain uses TRBV4-3 and TRBJ1-5; possibly TRBD1 for D (5 bases). Per the germline V gene, CDR1 is LGHNA and CDR2 is YSLEER. The germline V and J ends were trimmed by 1 base and 2 bases, with 12 bases remaining between them. The length of the CDR3 is 16 residues. The CDR3 reads CASSQGPGLGNQPQHF. CDR3 DNA: TGCGCCAGCAGCCAAGGGCCAGGGCTGGGCAATCAGCCCCAGCATTTT.

V and J are TRBV3-1 and TRBJ1-1; 7 bases fit TRBD1. From germline, CDR1 is LGHDT and CDR2 YNNKEL (reference sequence). CDR3 length equals 16 residues. V lost 2 bases to trimming and J lost 1 base; unmatched junction nucleotides: 7. CDR3 sequence: CASSQPRAGGNTEAFF. CDR3 DNA sequence: TGTGCCAGCAGCCAACCCAGGGCAGGGGGGAACACTGAAGCTTTCTTT. Full variable domain (outside the CDR3, taken from reference TRBV3-1 and TRBJ1-1): DTAVSQTPKYLVTQMGNDKSIKCEQNLGHDTMYWYKQDSKKFLKIMFSYNNKELIINETVPNRFSPKSPDKAHLNLHINSLELGDSAVYFCASSQPRAGGNTEAFFGQGTRLTVV.

A remark on this clonotype: A read error may explain this, as a much larger clone is one base away. The V gene is TRBV5-1, the J gene TRBJ2-7, with no clear D. The CDR3 is made up of 13 amino acids. Germline CDR1 is SGHRS and CDR2 is YFSETQ. CDR3 nucleotides: TGCGCCAGCAGCTTGACATTCTCCTACAAGCAGTACTTC. It is translated as CASSLTFSYKQYF.

The rearrangement links TRBV20-1 to TRBJ2-7; D is perhaps TRBD2 (5 bases). The CDR3 is 13 amino acids. Germline V gene data show CDR1 as DFQATT and CDR2 as SNEGSKA (reference sequence). V was shortened by 3 bases and J by 7 bases, with 16 bases between the two germline ends. CDR3 sequence reads: CSASGGDRWEQYF. Written as DNA, the CDR3 is TGCAGTGCTAGTGGAGGCGACCGCTGGGAGCAGTACTTC.

Comments on this clonotype: At one boundary the junction diverges from the germline segment, which might be a read error. This chain connects TRBV6-6 to TRBJ1-3; D is unresolved. This CDR3 comprises 17 residues. Germline-derived CDR1 and CDR2 are MNHNY and SVGAGI (reference sequence). CDR3 sequence: CTSRSSSWPYSGNTIYF. The CDR3 nucleotides read TGTACCAGCAGAAGCAGCAGCTGGCCCTACTCTGGAAACACCATATATTTT.

The J gene is TRBJ2-5, the V gene TRBV20-1; D not certain. The CDR3 totals 14 residues. Per germline, CDR1 DFQATT and CDR2 SNEGSKA (reference sequence). The V gene lost 0 bases and the J gene lost 5 bases, with 13 bases spanning the gap. DNA for the CDR3: TGCAGTGCTAGAGATCTGTTAGTTAGGGAGACCCAGTACTTC. As protein: CSARDLLVRETQYF.

V usage is TRBV6-1 and J usage is TRBJ2-7, with 9 bases identical to TRBD2. V was clipped by 3 bases and J by 5 bases; unmatched bases: 5. Germline CDR1 and CDR2: MNHNS and SASEGT. CDR3 length: 14 amino acids. The CDR3 loop reads CASSDSGSNDEQYF. The CDR3 coding sequence is TGTGCCAGCAGTGATAGCGGGAGTAACGACGAGCAGTACTTC.

Turning to this clonotype: This may be a read error: a much more frequent sequence differs by one nucleotide. The chain recombines TRBV12-3 or TRBV12-4 with TRBJ1-2; D not resolved. The CDR3 is 13 amino acids. Trimming took off 6 bases at V and 6 bases at J, with 14 bases between the two ends. In DNA, the CDR3 is TGTGCCAGCAGCCTCGTACAGTCCCATGGCTACACCTTC. It encodes CASSLVQSHGYTF.

With respect to this clonotype: This may come from a read error, since a much larger clone is one base off. V gene TRBV5-6 combines with J gene TRBJ2-1, with 7 nucleotides matching TRBD1. This CDR3 region has 15 residues. Per the germline V gene, CDR1 is SGHDT and CDR2 is YYEEEE. The CDR3 sequence is CASSLGGGARNGQFF. For the CDR3, the DNA is TGTGCCAGCAGCTTGGGAGGGGGCGCTCGGAATGGGCAGTTCTTC.

This chain joins TRBV5-1 and TRBJ1-1; TRBD1 agrees at 7 bases. J gave up 8 bases and V 4 bases, and 11 bases lay outside the gene matches. The CDR3 covers 14 residues. Per the germline V gene, CDR1 is SGHRS and CDR2 is YFSETQ. The CDR3 is CASSPNTGATEAFF. The CDR3 DNA reads TGCGCCAGCAGCCCCAATACAGGGGCCACCGAAGCTTTCTTT.

V usage is TRBV7-2 and J usage is TRBJ2-2, with no clear D. V lost 5 bases, J lost 8 bases, and 9 bases lay in between. From germline, CDR1 is SGHTA and CDR2 FQGNSA. This CDR3 has 12 amino acids. CDR3 region: CASSHDSGELFF. DNA for the CDR3: TGTGCCAGCAGCCATGACTCGGGGGAGCTGTTTTTT.

In the case of this clonotype: Possible read error: a much larger clone is one base away. DNA for the CDR3: TGCGCCAGCAGCCAAGGTCCGGGACAGGGGTGGAATGAGCAGTACTTC. Amino acid sequence: CASSQGPGQGWNEQYF. The chain joins TRBV4-1 to TRBJ2-5; 10 nucleotides align to TRBD1. With 1 base clipped from V and 11 bases from J, the junction kept 13 bases outside the gene matches. The CDR3 runs to 16 residues. The V gene's germline CDR1 is MGHRA and CDR2 YSYEKL.

This clonotype showed up just a few times. V usage is TRBV28 and J usage is TRBJ1-6; 8 bases line up with TRBD1. Germline CDR1 reads MDHEN; CDR2 reads SYDVKM. The V and J ends lost 8 bases and 7 bases, in that order; junction bases with no gene match: 13. This CDR3 is 16 amino acids long. CDR3 coding DNA: TGTGCCAGCCATTTATCAGGGGGCGCGGGGAATTCACCCCTCCACTTT. Protein sequence: CASHLSGGAGNSPLHF.

The genes are TRBV6-5 and TRBJ2-1; TRBD1 aligns across 10 bases. Losses at the gene ends were 9 bases for V and 2 bases for J; bases not matched to a gene: 16. This CDR3 comprises 18 residues. In germline, CDR1 is MNHEY, CDR2 SVGAGI. This chain's CDR3 is CASYDVPGQGQPYNEQFF. For the CDR3, the DNA is TGTGCCAGTTACGACGTCCCGGGACAGGGGCAACCCTACAATGAGCAGTTCTTC.

V is TRBV20-1 and J is TRBJ1-1, with D perhaps TRBD1 (5 bases). The CDR3 is made up of 18 amino acids. Germline CDR1 and CDR2: DFQATT and SNEGSKA (reference sequence). V was shortened by 5 bases and J by 0 bases, with 25 bases between the two germline ends. The CDR3 DNA reads TGCAGTGCTCTGTCATGGGACCCAAGGACCCTAATGAACACTGAAGCTTTCTTT. It translates to CSALSWDPRTLMNTEAFF.